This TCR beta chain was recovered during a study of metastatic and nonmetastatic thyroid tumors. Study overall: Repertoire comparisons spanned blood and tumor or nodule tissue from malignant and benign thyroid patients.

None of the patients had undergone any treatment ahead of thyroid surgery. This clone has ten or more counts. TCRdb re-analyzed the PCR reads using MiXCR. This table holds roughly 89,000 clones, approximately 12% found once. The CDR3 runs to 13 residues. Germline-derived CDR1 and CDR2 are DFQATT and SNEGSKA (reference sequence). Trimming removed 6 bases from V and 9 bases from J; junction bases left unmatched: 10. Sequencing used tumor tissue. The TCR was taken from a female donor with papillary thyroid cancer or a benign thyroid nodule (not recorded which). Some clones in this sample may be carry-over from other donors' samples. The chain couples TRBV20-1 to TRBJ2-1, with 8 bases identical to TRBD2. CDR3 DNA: TGCAGTGCCCCCGAGGCGGGAGGCGGTGAGCAGTTCTTC. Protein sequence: CSAPEAGGGEQFF.